The entry that follows covers one T cell receptor beta chain sequence. Its antigen is not known. Method: immunoSEQ multiplex PCR; TCRdb's copy keeps in-frame clones and lacks some. The table includes about 120,000 clones, 86% detected once. These data originate in a study of T cell responses to AZD1222 COVID-19 vaccine. Whole-study findings and limits: Researchers report vaccine-associated CD4 TCRs spanning spike, with dominance at 160-218 and 743-854. Repertoire sampling was restricted to post-peak T cell response timepoints. Recipients of AZD1222 seropositive at baseline numbered only 6 or 7.

Pooling covered second doses at about 4 or about 12 weeks. The germline CDR1 and CDR2 sequences are SGDLS and YYNGEE. The CDR3 sequence is 20 residues long. V trimming: 0 bases; J trimming: 2 bases; junction bases outside the gene matches: 16. This chain uses TRBV9 with TRBJ2-3; 9 bases align to TRBD1. This clonotype was sampled from an adult who received the AZD1222 COVID-19 vaccine. The source material was peripheral blood, sampled 28 days after the second AZD1222 dose. Here the CDR3 reads CASSVVATGGPTMYTDTQYF. CDR3 DNA sequence: TGTGCCAGCAGCGTAGTGGCCACAGGGGGCCCCACCATGTACACAGATACGCAGTATTTT. Combining the CDR3 with reference TRBV9 and TRBJ2-3 gives the whole variable domain DSGVTQTPKHLITATGQRVTLRCSPRSGDLSVYWYQQSLDQGLQFLIQYYNGEERAKGNILERFSAQQFPDLHSELNLSSLELGDSALYFCASSVVATGGPTMYTDTQYFGPGTRLTVL.